The present T cell receptor beta chain was sequenced within a study of T cell repertoires in cytomegalovirus infection. The V and J ends lost 3 bases and 0 bases respectively, with 8 bases between them. The CDR3 has 15 residues. Germline V gene data show CDR1 as SNHLY and CDR2 as FYNNEI. MiXCR, run by TCRdb on the reads, gives a single entry per CDR3 protein. The sample yields around 450,000 distinct CDR3 sequences, roughly 12% seen once. Material for sequencing was PBMCs. This receptor was obtained from a human donor in good health (CMV status not recorded). Some clones in this sample may be carry-over from other donors' samples. The rearrangement joins TRBV2 to TRBJ1-4; no clear D gene. CDR3: CASSDYGATNEKLFF. The CDR3 nucleotides read TGTGCCAGCAGTGATTACGGTGCAACTAATGAAAAACTGTTTTTT. Drawing the rest from reference TRBV2 and TRBJ1-4, the complete variable domain is EPEVTQTPSHQVTQMGQEVILRCVPISNHLYFYWYRQILGQKVEFLVSFYNNEISEKSEIFDDQFSVERPDGSNFTLKIRSTKLEDSAMYFCASSDYGATNEKLFFGSGTQLSVL.